What follows describes a single T cell receptor beta chain. Its antigen is unidentified. This sample is part of a study of blood T cells in healthy people across ages. Regarding the study as a whole: It was not possible, with unsorted PBMCs, to conclusively compare naive and antigen-experienced cells. Long-lived donors carried more naive CD4+ cells and greater diversity than aged donors.

A second about 7 to 11 cycle PCR used barcoded and J-beta primers. TCRdb re-analysed the 5' RACE reads in MiXCR, keeping a single row per CDR3 protein. The data hold 790,000 or so distinct CDR3 sequences, with about 46% observed a single time. Germline V gives CDR1 LGHNA, CDR2 YNFKEQ. V shed 0 bases, J shed 5 bases, and the junction held 8 bases outside the gene matches. This CDR3 is 16 amino acids long. This chain links TRBV4-2 with TRBJ2-5; TRBD1 matches 8 bases. Material: blood. This receptor was taken from a man at least 80 years old in good health. DNA for the CDR3: TGTGCCAGCAGCCAAGAAGGGGACAGGAGTGAGGAGACCCAGTACTTC. Protein sequence: CASSQEGDRSEETQYF.